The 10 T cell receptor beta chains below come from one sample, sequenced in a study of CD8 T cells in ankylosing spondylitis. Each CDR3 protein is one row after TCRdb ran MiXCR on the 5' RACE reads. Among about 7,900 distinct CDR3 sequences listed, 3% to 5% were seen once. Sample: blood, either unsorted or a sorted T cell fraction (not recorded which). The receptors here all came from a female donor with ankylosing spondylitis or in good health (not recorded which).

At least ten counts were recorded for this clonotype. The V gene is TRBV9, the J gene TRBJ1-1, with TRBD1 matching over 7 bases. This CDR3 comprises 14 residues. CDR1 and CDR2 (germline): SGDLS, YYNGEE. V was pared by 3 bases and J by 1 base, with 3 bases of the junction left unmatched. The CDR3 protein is CASSGRTGNTEAFF. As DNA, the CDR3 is TGTGCCAGCAGCGGCCGGACAGGGAACACTGAAGCTTTCTTT.

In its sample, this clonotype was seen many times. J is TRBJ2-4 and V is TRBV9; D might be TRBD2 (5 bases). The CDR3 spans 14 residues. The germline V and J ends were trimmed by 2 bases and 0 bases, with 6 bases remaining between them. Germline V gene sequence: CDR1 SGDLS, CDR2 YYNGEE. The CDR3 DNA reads TGTGCCAGCAGCGTCAGCGGAGCCAAAAACATTCAGTACTTC. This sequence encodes CASSVSGAKNIQYF. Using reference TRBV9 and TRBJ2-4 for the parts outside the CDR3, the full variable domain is DSGVTQTPKHLITATGQRVTLRCSPRSGDLSVYWYQQSLDQGLQFLIQYYNGEERAKGNILERFSAQQFPDLHSELNLSSLELGDSALYFCASSVSGAKNIQYFGAGTRLSVL.

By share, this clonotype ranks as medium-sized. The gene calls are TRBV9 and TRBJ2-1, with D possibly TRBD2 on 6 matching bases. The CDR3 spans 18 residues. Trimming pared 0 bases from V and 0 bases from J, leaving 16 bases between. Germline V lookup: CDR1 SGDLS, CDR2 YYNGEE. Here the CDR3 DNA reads TGTGCCAGCAGCGTAGAAGGTAGCGGCCCGAGCTCCTACAATGAGCAGTTCTTC. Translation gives CASSVEGSGPSSYNEQFF.

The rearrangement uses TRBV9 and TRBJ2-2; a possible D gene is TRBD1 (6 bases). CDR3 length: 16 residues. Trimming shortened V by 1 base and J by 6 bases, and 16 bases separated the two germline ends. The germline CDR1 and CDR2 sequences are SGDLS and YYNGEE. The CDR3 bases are TGTGCCAGCAGCGTATTTAGTGGACAGAGCGCCGGGGAGCTGTTTTTT. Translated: CASSVFSGQSAGELFF.

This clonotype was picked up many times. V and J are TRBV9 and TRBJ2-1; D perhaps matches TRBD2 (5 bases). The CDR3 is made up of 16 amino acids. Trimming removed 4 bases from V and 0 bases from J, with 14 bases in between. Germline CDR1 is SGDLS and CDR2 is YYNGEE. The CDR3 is CASSNSGSHSYNEQFF. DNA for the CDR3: TGTGCCAGCAGCAACTCGGGGTCTCACTCCTACAATGAGCAGTTCTTC. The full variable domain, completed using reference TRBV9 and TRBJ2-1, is DSGVTQTPKHLITATGQRVTLRCSPRSGDLSVYWYQQSLDQGLQFLIQYYNGEERAKGNILERFSAQQFPDLHSELNLSSLELGDSALYFCASSNSGSHSYNEQFFGPGTRLTVL.

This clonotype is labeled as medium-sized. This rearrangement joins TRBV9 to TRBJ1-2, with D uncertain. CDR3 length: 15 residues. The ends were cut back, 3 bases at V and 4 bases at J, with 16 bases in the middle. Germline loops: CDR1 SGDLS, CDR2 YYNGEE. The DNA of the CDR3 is TGTGCCAGCAGCGATTCCCCGGCAAGAAGCTATGGCTACACCTTC. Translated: CASSDSPARSYGYTF.

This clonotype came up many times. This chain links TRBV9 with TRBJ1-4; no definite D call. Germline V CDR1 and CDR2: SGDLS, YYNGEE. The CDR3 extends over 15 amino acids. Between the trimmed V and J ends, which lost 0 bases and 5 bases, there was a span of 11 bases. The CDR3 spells CASSVGGNINEKLFF. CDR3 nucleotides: TGTGCCAGCAGCGTAGGAGGAAATATAAATGAAAAACTGTTTTTT.

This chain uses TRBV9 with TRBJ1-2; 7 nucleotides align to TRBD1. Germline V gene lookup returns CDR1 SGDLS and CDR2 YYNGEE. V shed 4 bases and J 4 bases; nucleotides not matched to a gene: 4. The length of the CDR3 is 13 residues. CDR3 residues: CASSTGTVYGYTF. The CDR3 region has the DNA TGTGCCAGCAGCACCGGGACAGTCTATGGCTACACCTTC.

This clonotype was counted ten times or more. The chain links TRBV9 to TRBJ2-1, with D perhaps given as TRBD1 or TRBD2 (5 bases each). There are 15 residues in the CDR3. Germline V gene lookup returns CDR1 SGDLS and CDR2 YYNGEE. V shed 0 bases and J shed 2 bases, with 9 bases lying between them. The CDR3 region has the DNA TGTGCCAGCAGCGTAGTGGGGGTCACCTACAATGAGCAGTTCTTC. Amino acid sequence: CASSVVGVTYNEQFF.

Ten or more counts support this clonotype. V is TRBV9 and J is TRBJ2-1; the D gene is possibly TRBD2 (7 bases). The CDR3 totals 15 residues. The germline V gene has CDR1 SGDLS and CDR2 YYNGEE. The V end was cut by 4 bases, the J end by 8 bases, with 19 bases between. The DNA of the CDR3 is TGTGCCAGCAGCCCCCGGACTAGGCCAGGGGATGAGCAGTTCTTC. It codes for CASSPRTRPGDEQFF.